This T cell receptor beta chain was found in a study of Tregs in tolerant kidney transplant recipients. In regard to this clone: Its matching antigen is unknown.

Thawed PBMCs were FACS-sorted into unstimulated CD4+CD25+CD127- regulatory T cells, CD4+CD25- non-regulatory cells, CD4 and CD8 cells. Study-wide points: Findings come from small patient numbers and require larger validation. The most relevant donor-specific Treg TCRbeta repertoire apparently came from expansion with activated donor B cells. This study did not directly address biological reproducibility.

Using immunoSEQ multiplex PCR, the repertoire was profiled, and TCRdb retains in-frame clones only, with some absent. The sample has over 50,000 clones, 83% seen once; the top ten hold around 5.2%. The CDR3 has 15 residues. CDR1 is SQVTM, CDR2 ANQGSEA, per germline. V lost 3 bases, J lost 3 bases, and 15 bases lay in between. J is TRBJ2-1 and V is TRBV29-1; D may be TRBD2 (5 bases). The receptor was isolated from a human donor in good health. Sequenced material: CD4+ T cells from blood. For the CDR3, the DNA is TGCAGCGTTGAGCCCCTAGCTTTCCGCTACAATGAGCAGTTCTTC. Translated: CSVEPLAFRYNEQFF.